The 8 T cell receptor beta chains given below trace back to one sample, sequenced in a study of cytomegalovirus exposure and HLA in healthy donors. Use of 60 Vbeta and 13 Jbeta primers characterized the PCR. Here immunoSEQ multiplex PCR was the method, and the copy in TCRdb shows in-frame clones only, minus some. The data contain about 140,000 clones, 77% of them seen just once; the ten biggest clones take up around 2%. What was sequenced was PBMCs. Receptors were obtained from a man aged 25-45 years in good health and CMV-seronegative.

The rearrangement links TRBV4-1 to TRBJ2-5, with D tentatively TRBD2 (5 bases). Trimming shortened V by 6 bases and J by 0 bases, and 17 bases separated the two germline ends. The CDR3 contains 16 residues. Germline V gene data show CDR1 as MGHRA and CDR2 as YSYEKL. The CDR3 DNA sequence: TGCGCCAGCAGACCTGCTGGGAGAGCCAACCAAGAGACCCAGTACTTC. Residues: CASRPAGRANQETQYF.

This clone occurred once. CDR3 loop: CASSYTRLAAPSNEQFF. DNA for the CDR3: TGTGCCAGCAGCTACACCAGACTAGCGGCCCCTAGCAATGAGCAGTTCTTC. The chain recombines TRBV7-9 with TRBJ2-1; TRBD2 matches at 9 bases. Looked up from germline, CDR1 is SEHNR and CDR2 is FQNEAQ (reference sequence). After removal of 4 bases from V and 6 bases from J, the junction contained 13 bases not matched to a gene. This CDR3 is 17 amino acids long.

The chain links TRBV28 to TRBJ2-1; a possible D gene is TRBD2 (5 bases). Trimming took 7 bases from V and 6 from J, leaving 19 bases between them. This CDR3 region has 15 residues. CDR1 and CDR2 from the germline V gene are MDHEN and SYDVKM. The chain's CDR3 is CASTLPGSDANEQFF. CDR3 nucleotides: TGTGCCAGCACCCTCCCTGGTAGCGACGCCAATGAGCAGTTCTTC.

This clone appeared a single time. The CDR3 DNA is TGTGCCAGCAGCGTAGGGGGTAGCGGGGTACAAGAGACCCAGTACTTC. As protein: CASSVGGSGVQETQYF. The V call is TRBV9, the J call TRBJ2-5; TRBD2 aligns across 8 bases. From germline, CDR1 is SGDLS and CDR2 YYNGEE. There are 16 residues in the CDR3. The junction had 6 bases not matched to a gene; V was cut back by 0 bases and J by 2 bases.

The chain has TRBV29-1 and TRBJ2-7; 7 positions match TRBD2. J lost 3 bases, V lost 6 bases, and 5 bases had no gene match. Germline V gene data show CDR1 as SQVTM and CDR2 as ANQGSEA. The CDR3 extends over 12 amino acids. CDR3 DNA sequence: TGCAGCGTGAGCGGGGAGGGCTACGAGCAGTACTTC. Protein sequence: CSVSGEGYEQYF.

V is TRBV7-9 and J is TRBJ1-2; D call uncertain. Germline CDR1 is SEHNR and CDR2 is FQNEAQ (reference sequence). This CDR3 has 18 amino acids. V shed 4 bases and J shed 4 bases, with 25 bases lying between them. DNA of the CDR3: TGTGCCAGCAGCTCGATTGGGGTGGACCACCGAGGGAGCTATGGCTACACCTTC. This encodes CASSSIGVDHRGSYGYTF. The full variable domain, with the rest looked up from reference TRBV7-9 and TRBJ1-2, is DTGVSQNPRHKITKRGQNVTFRCDPISEHNRLYWYRQTLGQGPEFLTYFQNEAQLEKSRLLSDRFSAERPKGSFSTLEIQRTEQGDSAMYLCASSSIGVDHRGSYGYTFGSGTRLTVV.

The chain carries TRBV28 and TRBJ1-1; TRBD1 aligns across 10 bases. The J segment lost 1 base and the V segment lost 4 bases, leaving 0 bases of the junction unmatched. Germline V lookup: CDR1 MDHEN, CDR2 SYDVKM. This CDR3 is built from 14 residues. The CDR3 reads CASSWTGGNTEAFF. CDR3 in DNA: TGTGCCAGCAGTTGGACAGGGGGGAACACTGAAGCTTTCTTT. The full variable domain, in which reference TRBV28 and TRBJ1-1 provide the parts outside the CDR3, is DVKVTQSSRYLVKRTGEKVFLECVQDMDHENMFWYRQDPGLGLRLIYFSYDVKMKEKGDIPEGYSVSREKKERFSLILESASTNQTSMYLCASSWTGGNTEAFFGQGTRLTVV.

J is TRBJ2-1 and V is TRBV2; 10 bases map to TRBD2. The V gene's germline CDR1 is SNHLY and CDR2 FYNNEI. V lost 7 bases, J lost 6 bases, and 9 bases stayed unmatched. The CDR3 totals 15 residues. The CDR3 is CASTNGLAGVNEQFF. In nucleotides, the CDR3 is TGTGCCAGCACGAACGGGCTAGCGGGAGTCAATGAGCAGTTCTTC. Together with reference TRBV2 and TRBJ2-1, the CDR3 gives the full variable domain: EPEVTQTPSHQVTQMGQEVILRCVPISNHLYFYWYRQILGQKVEFLVSFYNNEISEKSEIFDDQFSVERPDGSNFTLKIRSTKLEDSAMYFCASTNGLAGVNEQFFGPGTRLTVL.